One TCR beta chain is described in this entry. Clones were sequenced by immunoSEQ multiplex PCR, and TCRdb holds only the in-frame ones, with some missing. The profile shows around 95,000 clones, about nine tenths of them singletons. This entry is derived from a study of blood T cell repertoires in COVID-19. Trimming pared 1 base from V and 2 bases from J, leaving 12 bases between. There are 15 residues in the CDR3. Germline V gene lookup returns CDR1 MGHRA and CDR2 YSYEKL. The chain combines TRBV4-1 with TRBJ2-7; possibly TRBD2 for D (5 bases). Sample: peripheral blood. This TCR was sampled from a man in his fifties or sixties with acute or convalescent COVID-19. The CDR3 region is CASSQGSVGTYEQYF. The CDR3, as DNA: TGCGCCAGCAGCCAAGGGAGTGTCGGGACCTACGAGCAGTACTTC.